The 30 T cell receptor beta chains presented below share a single source sample, sequenced in a study of CD8 T cells in Susac syndrome. Random hexamers served to reverse transcribe roughly 0.5 to 1 ug RNA. TCRdb re-called the immunoSEQ multiplex PCR reads through MiXCR, storing one row per CDR3 protein. Counted here are a few hundred thousand distinct CDR3 sequences, roughly 96% occurring once; the ten biggest clones make up 0.085% to 0.095%. Sample: CD4+ T cells from PBMCs. These receptors all stem from a human donor with multiple sclerosis.

The chain joins TRBV6-5 to TRBJ2-7, with D maybe TRBD2 (6 bases). This CDR3 is built from 12 residues. Trimming removed 6 bases from V and 7 bases from J, with 13 bases in between. The V gene's germline CDR1 is MNHEY and CDR2 SVGAGI. The CDR3 here is CASSPRRDEQYF. CDR3 nucleotides: TGTGCCAGCAGCCCACGGAGGGATGAGCAGTACTTC.

This rearrangement joins TRBV28 to TRBJ2-5; 10 bases are a match to TRBD2. V lost 6 bases and J lost 4; bases outside the gene matches: 8. The CDR3 runs to 15 residues. Germline V lookup: CDR1 MDHEN, CDR2 SYDVKM. CDR3 amino acids: CASSSPSSGRETQYF. In DNA, the CDR3 is TGTGCCAGCAGCTCCCCCTCTAGCGGGAGAGAGACCCAGTACTTC.

The J gene is TRBJ2-6, the V gene TRBV4-2; the D gene is possibly TRBD1 (5 bases). Trimming stripped 1 base from V and 0 bases from J, with 13 bases between. The CDR3 has 18 residues. The germline gives CDR1 LGHNA, CDR2 YNFKEQ. CDR3 nucleotides: TGTGCCAGCAGCCAAGTAGCAAGGGGTAGCTCTGGGGCCAACGTCCTGACTTTC. Protein: CASSQVARGSSGANVLTF.

The chain joins TRBV3-1 to TRBJ2-7; D possibly matches TRBD1 or TRBD2 (5 bases each). The CDR3 contains 13 residues. Trimming left V 3 bases short and J 2 bases short, with 8 bases between. CDR1 and CDR2 (germline): LGHDT, YNNKEL (reference sequence). The CDR3 protein is CASSQGPAYEQYF. The DNA for the CDR3 is TGTGCCAGCAGCCAGGGACCCGCCTACGAGCAGTACTTC.

The chain uses TRBV20-1 and TRBJ1-1; D not certain. The CDR3 length is 14 residues. Germline CDR1 reads DFQATT; CDR2 reads SNEGSKA (reference sequence). V shed 0 bases and J shed 0 bases, with 8 bases lying between them. The CDR3 protein is CSARDLGVNTEAFF. The CDR3 DNA follows: TGCAGTGCTAGAGATCTCGGAGTGAACACTGAAGCTTTCTTT.

This clonotype was counted once. The V gene is TRBV2, the J gene TRBJ2-1; D is possibly TRBD1 or TRBD2 (6 bases each). From germline, CDR1 is SNHLY and CDR2 FYNNEI. This CDR3 has 13 amino acids. Trimming removed 8 bases from V and 7 bases from J, with 15 bases in between. The CDR3 DNA reads as TGTGCCAGCGGGGAGCGGAGGGGGAATGAGCAGTTCTTC. It is translated as CASGERRGNEQFF.

This chain links TRBV29-1 with TRBJ2-2; D is perhaps TRBD1 or TRBD2 (6 bases each). The CDR3 extends over 14 amino acids. The germline V gene has CDR1 SQVTM and CDR2 ANQGSEA. V was trimmed by 7 bases and J by 4 bases, leaving 16 bases between them. CDR3 sequence reads: CSAGGTILTGELFF. The CDR3 DNA reads as TGCAGCGCCGGAGGGACAATACTCACCGGGGAGCTGTTTTTT.

The rearrangement links TRBV20-1 to TRBJ1-5; no definite D call. Germline CDR1 and CDR2: DFQATT and SNEGSKA (reference sequence). V gave up 3 bases and J gave up 3 bases, with 6 bases separating them. The CDR3 spans 12 residues. The CDR3 DNA sequence: TGCAGTGCTAGCCGGTACAATCAGCCCCAGCATTTT. Its translation: CSASRYNQPQHF.

This clonotype was detected once. This chain connects TRBV15 to TRBJ1-4; D is unclear. This CDR3 comprises 14 residues. V lost 0 bases and J 5 bases, leaving 7 bases between the germline ends. Germline CDR1 is LNHNV and CDR2 is YYDKDF (reference sequence). Written as DNA, the CDR3 is TGTGCCACCAGCAGAGACAGCCCAAATGAAAAACTGTTTTTT. Amino acids: CATSRDSPNEKLFF.

This clonotype came up once. The chain couples TRBV9 to TRBJ2-7, with 7 bases lining up with TRBD1. V was pared by 3 bases and J by 3 bases, with 6 bases of the junction left unmatched. From germline, CDR1 is SGDLS and CDR2 YYNGEE. This CDR3 comprises 14 residues. The CDR3 region is CASSATGSDYEQYF. The CDR3 nucleotides are TGTGCCAGCAGCGCGACAGGGTCGGACTACGAGCAGTACTTC.

The rearrangement joins TRBV20-1 to TRBJ2-2; 7 nucleotides match TRBD2. This CDR3 is built from 15 residues. Germline CDR1 is DFQATT and CDR2 is SNEGSKA (reference sequence). The junction had 7 bases not matched to a gene; V was cut back by 3 bases and J by 3 bases. The CDR3 DNA sequence: TGCAGTGCTAGTTTGCCAGGGAGGGACACCGGGGAGCTGTTTTTT. Encoded protein: CSASLPGRDTGELFF.

The chain uses TRBV6-2 or TRBV6-3 and TRBJ2-1; 9 nucleotides line up with TRBD2. Germline V lookup: CDR1 MNHEY, CDR2 SVGEGT. The trim removed 5 bases at V and 9 bases at J, leaving 11 bases unmatched. The CDR3 covers 15 residues. The CDR3 bases are TGTGCCAGCAGTCAGCGGGAGGCTCAGATATCTGAGCAGTTCTTC. This gives the protein CASSQREAQISEQFF.

V usage is TRBV12-3 or TRBV12-4 and J usage is TRBJ1-1, with unresolved D. Deletions cut 6 bases from V and 5 bases from J, with 10 bases between. The CDR3 runs to 12 residues. CDR3 in DNA: TGTGCCAGCAGCCGACGAAGGACTGAAGCTTTCTTT. This codes for CASSRRRTEAFF.

This clonotype was found once. The chain combines TRBV30 with TRBJ1-1; possible D gene TRBD1, 6 bases. In germline, CDR1 is GTSNPN, CDR2 SVGIG (reference sequence). The ends were cut back, 4 bases at V and 1 base at J, with 16 bases in the middle. The CDR3 runs to 15 residues. The DNA for the CDR3 is TGTGCCTGGATGCCAACAAGGGGGGCGAACACTGAAGCTTTCTTT. This gives the protein CAWMPTRGANTEAFF. Full variable domain (missing parts from reference TRBV30 and TRBJ1-1): SQTIHQWPATLVQPVGSPLSLECTVEGTSNPNLYWYRQAAGRGLQLLFYSVGIGQISSEVPQNLSASRPQDRQFILSSKKLLLSDSGFYLCAWMPTRGANTEAFFGQGTRLTVV.

V gene TRBV29-1 combines with J gene TRBJ2-7, with TRBD2 identical over 10 bases. The CDR3 covers 14 residues. V gave up 4 bases and J gave up 2 bases; unmatched junction bases: 5. The germline gives CDR1 SQVTM, CDR2 ANQGSEA. CDR3 nucleotides: TGCAGCGTTGGGGGAGCGGGAGGGGCCTACGAGCAGTACTTC. This gives the protein CSVGGAGGAYEQYF.

The genes are TRBV9 and TRBJ2-3; TRBD1 or TRBD2 may be the D gene (6 bases each). Germline V gives CDR1 SGDLS, CDR2 YYNGEE. The CDR3 has 18 amino acids. The ends were cut back, 3 bases at V and 1 base at J, with 21 bases in the middle. CDR3 sequence (DNA): TGTGCCAGCAGCGAGCCGGGTGGAGGGACACTCCGCACAGATACGCAGTATTTT. Translating gives CASSEPGGGTLRTDTQYF.

The chain combines TRBV28 with TRBJ2-5; possibly TRBD1 for D (5 bases). V was pared by 2 bases and J by 5 bases, with 9 bases between. Per germline, CDR1 MDHEN and CDR2 SYDVKM. This CDR3 has 13 amino acids. Here the CDR3 reads CASSLSRVETQYF. CDR3 in DNA: TGTGCCAGCAGTTTAAGCAGGGTGGAGACCCAGTACTTC.

The rearrangement links TRBV28 to TRBJ2-2; possibly TRBD2 for D (6 bases). Germline CDR1 is MDHEN and CDR2 is SYDVKM. The CDR3 loop spans 17 amino acids. Between the trimmed V and J ends, which lost 5 bases and 3 bases, there was a span of 19 bases. The CDR3 here is CASSPDKGRGDTGELFF. CDR3 sequence (DNA): TGTGCCAGCAGTCCGGACAAGGGCCGCGGGGACACCGGGGAGCTGTTTTTT.

The chain links TRBV9 to TRBJ2-2; D not certain. Per the germline V gene, CDR1 is SGDLS and CDR2 is YYNGEE. The CDR3 sequence is 12 residues long. V was pared by 0 bases and J by 8 bases, with 5 bases between. The DNA for the CDR3 is TGTGCCAGCAGCGTAGGGGGAGGGGAGCTGTTTTTT. It codes for CASSVGGGELFF.

V and J are TRBV29-1 and TRBJ2-7; 7 bases are a match to TRBD1. V was clipped by 6 bases and J by 0 bases; unmatched bases: 5. Germline V lookup: CDR1 SQVTM, CDR2 ANQGSEA. The CDR3 contains 13 residues. The CDR3 reads CSVKDRSSYEQYF. In DNA form, the CDR3 reads TGCAGCGTAAAGGACAGGAGCTCCTACGAGCAGTACTTC.

The chain has TRBV2 and TRBJ2-7; 14 bases fit TRBD2. Germline CDR1 is SNHLY and CDR2 is FYNNEI. V gave up 5 bases and J gave up 4 bases; unmatched junction bases: 1. This CDR3 is built from 14 residues. The CDR3 loop reads CASSRTSGRYEQYF. The CDR3 DNA reads TGTGCCAGCAGTAGGACTAGCGGGAGGTACGAGCAGTACTTC. The variable domain in full, with the rest retrieved from reference TRBV2 and TRBJ2-7, is EPEVTQTPSHQVTQMGQEVILRCVPISNHLYFYWYRQILGQKVEFLVSFYNNEISEKSEIFDDQFSVERPDGSNFTLKIRSTKLEDSAMYFCASSRTSGRYEQYFGPGTRLTVT.

The chain employs TRBV11-2 and TRBJ1-5; D is unresolved. Germline V gene data show CDR1 as SGHAT and CDR2 as FQNNGV. Trimming cost V 3 bases and J 1 base, with 4 bases left between them. CDR3 length: 13 amino acids. DNA of the CDR3: TGTGCCAGCAGCTTTTTAAGCAATCAGCCCCAGCATTTT. As protein: CASSFLSNQPQHF. The complete variable domain, with remaining parts taken from reference TRBV11-2 and TRBJ1-5, reads EAGVAQSPRYKIIEKRQSVAFWCNPISGHATLYWYQQILGQGPKLLIQFQNNGVVDDSQLPKDRFSAERLKGVDSTLKIQPAKLEDSAVYLCASSFLSNQPQHFGDGTRLSIL.

The chain carries TRBV29-1 and TRBJ1-1, with no clear D. This CDR3 region has 12 residues. V lost 4 bases and J 0 bases, leaving 6 bases between the germline ends. CDR1 and CDR2 from the germline V gene are SQVTM and ANQGSEA. This CDR3 reads CSVAAVNTEAFF. CDR3 coding DNA: TGCAGCGTTGCCGCGGTGAACACTGAAGCTTTCTTT. Combining the CDR3 with reference TRBV29-1 and TRBJ1-1 gives the whole variable domain SAVISQKPSRDICQRGTSLTIQCQVDSQVTMMFWYRQQPGQSLTLIATANQGSEATYESGFVIDKFPISRPNLTFSTLTVSNMSPEDSSIYLCSVAAVNTEAFFGQGTRLTVV.

This sequence joins TRBV2 and TRBJ2-7; TRBD1 or TRBD2 may be the D gene (5 bases each). Trimming stripped 8 bases from V and 0 bases from J, with 11 bases between. The CDR3 contains 13 residues. Germline V CDR1 and CDR2: SNHLY, FYNNEI. The CDR3 loop reads CASFQGRSYEQYF. Here the CDR3 DNA reads TGTGCCAGCTTTCAGGGACGCTCCTACGAGCAGTACTTC.

J is TRBJ2-1 and V is TRBV12-3 or TRBV12-4; no definite D call. V was trimmed by 6 bases and J by 4 bases, leaving 22 bases between them. The CDR3 contains 17 residues. The CDR3 region has the DNA TGTGCCAGCAGCTCTCCCGTATCGATGGTGGGATACAATGAGCAGTTCTTC. Translating gives CASSSPVSMVGYNEQFF.

The chain carries TRBV9 and TRBJ2-7; D is perhaps TRBD2 (6 bases). This CDR3 has 19 residues. Trimming took off 0 bases at V and 2 bases at J, with 24 bases between the two ends. The germline V gene encodes CDR1 SGDLS and CDR2 YYNGEE. CDR3 DNA: TGTGCCAGCAGCGTAGAGGCTGAGGGTTTTGGGACTGGGACCTACGAGCAGTACTTC. This codes for CASSVEAEGFGTGTYEQYF.

The rearrangement joins TRBV10-3 to TRBJ2-3; D is possibly TRBD2 (6 bases). CDR3 size: 15 residues. CDR1 is ENHRY and CDR2 is SYGVKD in the germline V gene. V lost 3 bases, J lost 3 bases, and 13 bases lay in between. The CDR3: CAISDQASATDTQYF. CDR3 sequence (DNA): TGTGCCATCAGTGATCAGGCTAGCGCGACAGATACGCAGTATTTT.

CDR3 sequence: CASKGTSGRDTYEQYF. The CDR3 DNA is TGTGCCAGCAAGGGGACTAGCGGGAGAGATACCTACGAGCAGTACTTC. The chain uses TRBV2 and TRBJ2-7, with 14 bases matching TRBD2. V shed 7 bases and J 2 bases; nucleotides not matched to a gene: 7. The germline V gene encodes CDR1 SNHLY and CDR2 FYNNEI. CDR3 length equals 16 residues.

The chain is built from TRBV12-3 or TRBV12-4 and TRBJ2-2; 16 nucleotides line up with TRBD2. V lost 4 bases to trimming and J lost 4 bases; unmatched junction nucleotides: 6. The CDR3 runs 18 residues. The CDR3 nucleotides read TGTGCCAGCAGTTCGGGACTAGCGGGAGGGCCGGGCACCGGGGAGCTGTTTTTT. Protein sequence: CASSSGLAGGPGTGELFF.

The V call is TRBV20-1, the J call TRBJ2-7; D gene ambiguous. CDR1 and CDR2 (germline): DFQATT, SNEGSKA (reference sequence). Trimming stripped 3 bases from V and 9 bases from J, with 18 bases between. The CDR3 totals 13 residues. The CDR3 DNA sequence: TGCAGTGCTAGTATTTCTTCGGGTGGTTGGCAGTACTTC. Its protein product is CSASISSGGWQYF.